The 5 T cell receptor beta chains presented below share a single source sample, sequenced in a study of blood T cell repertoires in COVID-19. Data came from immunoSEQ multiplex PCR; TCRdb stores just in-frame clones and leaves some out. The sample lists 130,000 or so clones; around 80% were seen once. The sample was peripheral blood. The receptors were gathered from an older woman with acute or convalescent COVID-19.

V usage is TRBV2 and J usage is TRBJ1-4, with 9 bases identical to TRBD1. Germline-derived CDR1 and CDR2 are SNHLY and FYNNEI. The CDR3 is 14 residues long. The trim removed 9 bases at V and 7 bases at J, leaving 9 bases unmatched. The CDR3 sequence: CASYTGGASEKLFF. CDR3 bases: TGTGCCAGTTATACAGGGGGCGCTTCTGAAAAACTGTTTTTT.

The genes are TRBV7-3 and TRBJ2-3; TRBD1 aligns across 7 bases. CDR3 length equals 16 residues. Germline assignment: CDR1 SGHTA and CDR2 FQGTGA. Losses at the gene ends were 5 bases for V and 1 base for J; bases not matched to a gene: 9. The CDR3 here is CASSALGTGGTDTQYF. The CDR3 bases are TGTGCCAGCAGCGCGCTCGGTACAGGGGGCACAGATACGCAGTATTTT.

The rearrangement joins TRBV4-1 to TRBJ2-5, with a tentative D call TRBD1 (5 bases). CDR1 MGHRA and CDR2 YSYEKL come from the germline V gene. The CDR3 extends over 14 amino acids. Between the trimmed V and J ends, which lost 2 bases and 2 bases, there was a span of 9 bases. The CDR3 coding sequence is TGCGCCAGCAGCCAAATGACAGTTCAAGAGACCCAGTACTTC. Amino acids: CASSQMTVQETQYF.

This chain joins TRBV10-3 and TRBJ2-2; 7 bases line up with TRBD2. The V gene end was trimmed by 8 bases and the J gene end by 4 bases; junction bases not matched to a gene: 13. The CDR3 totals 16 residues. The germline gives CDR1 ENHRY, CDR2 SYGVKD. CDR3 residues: CAIPGGTPGGTGELFF. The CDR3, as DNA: TGTGCCATCCCCGGGGGGACCCCAGGAGGCACCGGGGAGCTGTTTTTT.

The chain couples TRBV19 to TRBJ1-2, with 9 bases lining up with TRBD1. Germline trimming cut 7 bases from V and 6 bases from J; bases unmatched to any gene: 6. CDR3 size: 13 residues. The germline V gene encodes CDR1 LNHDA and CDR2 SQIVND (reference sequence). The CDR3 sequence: CASNRGQGDGYTF. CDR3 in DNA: TGTGCCAGTAATAGGGGACAGGGCGATGGCTACACCTTC.